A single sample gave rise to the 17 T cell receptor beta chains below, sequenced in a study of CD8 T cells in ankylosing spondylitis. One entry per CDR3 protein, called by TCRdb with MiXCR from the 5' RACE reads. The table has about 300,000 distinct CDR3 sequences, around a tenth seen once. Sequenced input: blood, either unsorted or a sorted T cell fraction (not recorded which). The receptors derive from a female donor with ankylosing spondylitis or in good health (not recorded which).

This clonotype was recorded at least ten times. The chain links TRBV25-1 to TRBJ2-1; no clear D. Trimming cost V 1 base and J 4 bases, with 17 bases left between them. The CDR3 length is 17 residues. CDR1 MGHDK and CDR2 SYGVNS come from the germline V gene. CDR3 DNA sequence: TGTGCCAGCAGTGAATTCGCGACTGACCCGCGGTACAATGAGCAGTTCTTC. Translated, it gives CASSEFATDPRYNEQFF.

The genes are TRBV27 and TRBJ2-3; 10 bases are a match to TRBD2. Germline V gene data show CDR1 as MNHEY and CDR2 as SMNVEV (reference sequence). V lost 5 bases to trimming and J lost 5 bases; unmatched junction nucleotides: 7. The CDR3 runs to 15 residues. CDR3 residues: CASSPPSGGGDTQYF. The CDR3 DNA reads TGTGCCAGCAGTCCTCCGAGCGGGGGGGGAGATACGCAGTATTTT.

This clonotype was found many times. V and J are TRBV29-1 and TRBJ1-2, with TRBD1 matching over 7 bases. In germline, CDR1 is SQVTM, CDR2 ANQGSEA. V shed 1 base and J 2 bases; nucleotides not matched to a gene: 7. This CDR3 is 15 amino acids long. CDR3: CSVEVSRQGNYGYTF. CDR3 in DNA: TGCAGCGTTGAAGTGTCCAGACAGGGCAACTATGGCTACACCTTC.

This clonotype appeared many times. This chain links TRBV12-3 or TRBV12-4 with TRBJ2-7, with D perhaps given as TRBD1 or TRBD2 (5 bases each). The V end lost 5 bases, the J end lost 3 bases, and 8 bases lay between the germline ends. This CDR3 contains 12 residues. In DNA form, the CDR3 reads TGTGCCAGCAGTAGGGACGTCTACGAGCAGTACTTC. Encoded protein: CASSRDVYEQYF.

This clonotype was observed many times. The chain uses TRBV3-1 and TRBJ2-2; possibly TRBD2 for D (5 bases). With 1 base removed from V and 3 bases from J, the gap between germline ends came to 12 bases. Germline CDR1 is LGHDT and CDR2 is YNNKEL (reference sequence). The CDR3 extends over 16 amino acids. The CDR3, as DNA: TGTGCCAGCAGCCAAGCAAGAGGGCCGTACACCGGGGAGCTGTTTTTT. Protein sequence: CASSQARGPYTGELFF.

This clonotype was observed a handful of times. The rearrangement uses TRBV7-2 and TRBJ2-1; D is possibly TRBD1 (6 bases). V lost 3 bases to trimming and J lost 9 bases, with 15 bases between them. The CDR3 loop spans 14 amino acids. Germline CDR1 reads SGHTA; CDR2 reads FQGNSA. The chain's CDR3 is CASSFQTGIFEQFF. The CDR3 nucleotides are TGTGCCAGCAGCTTCCAAACAGGGATTTTTGAGCAGTTCTTC. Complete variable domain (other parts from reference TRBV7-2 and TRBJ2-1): GAGVSQSPSNKVTEKGKDVELRCDPISGHTALYWYRQSLGQGLEFLIYFQGNSAPDKSGLPSDRFSAERTGGSVSTLTIQRTQQEDSAVYLCASSFQTGIFEQFFGPGTRLTVL.

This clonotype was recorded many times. This CDR3 reads CASSLQAAENSPLHF. As DNA, the CDR3 is TGTGCCAGCAGCTTACAGGCCGCGGAAAATTCACCCCTCCACTTT. The chain couples TRBV7-2 to TRBJ1-6, with no clear D. Germline assignment: CDR1 SGHTA and CDR2 FQGNSA. Trimming left V 2 bases short and J 7 bases short, with 12 bases between. The CDR3 has 15 amino acids.

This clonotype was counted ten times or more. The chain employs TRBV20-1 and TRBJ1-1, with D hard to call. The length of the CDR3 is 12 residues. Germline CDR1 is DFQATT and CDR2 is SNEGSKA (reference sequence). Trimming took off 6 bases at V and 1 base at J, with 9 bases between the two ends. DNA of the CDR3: TGCAGTGCCCCAAAGCCGAACACTGAAGCTTTCTTT. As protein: CSAPKPNTEAFF.

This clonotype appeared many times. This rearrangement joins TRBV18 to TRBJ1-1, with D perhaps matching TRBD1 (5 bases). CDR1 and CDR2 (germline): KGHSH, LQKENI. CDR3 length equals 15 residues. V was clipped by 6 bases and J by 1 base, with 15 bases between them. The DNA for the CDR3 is TGTGCCAGCTCCGAGGCGTGGGGGAGGAACACTGAAGCTTTCTTT. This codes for CASSEAWGRNTEAFF.

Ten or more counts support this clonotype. CDR3 sequence: CASSMAGAGTDTQYF. For the CDR3, the DNA is TGTGCCAGTAGTATGGCAGGCGCGGGCACAGATACGCAGTATTTT. The chain couples TRBV19 to TRBJ2-3, with D uncertain. The germline V gene encodes CDR1 LNHDA and CDR2 SQIVND (reference sequence). This CDR3 comprises 15 residues. The germline V and J ends were trimmed by 3 bases and 1 base, with 11 bases remaining between them.

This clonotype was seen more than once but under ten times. The CDR3 reads CASSPPGVGRDYQFF. The CDR3 coding sequence is TGTGCCAGCAGCCCCCCGGGGGTAGGGCGCGATTATCAGTTCTTC. The J gene is TRBJ2-1, the V gene TRBV12-3 or TRBV12-4, with D perhaps matching TRBD2 (6 bases). The CDR3 totals 15 residues. V lost 6 bases, J lost 13 bases, and 25 bases lay in between.

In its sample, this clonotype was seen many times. CDR3 bases: TGCAGCGTTGCGGGAAGGCTAGCGGGCTACAATGAGCAGTTCTTC. It encodes CSVAGRLAGYNEQFF. The chain is built from TRBV29-1 and TRBJ2-1, with 8 bases identical to TRBD2. CDR1 and CDR2 from the germline V gene are SQVTM and ANQGSEA. The V gene end was trimmed by 4 bases and the J gene end by 3 bases; junction bases not matched to a gene: 8. The CDR3 runs 15 residues.

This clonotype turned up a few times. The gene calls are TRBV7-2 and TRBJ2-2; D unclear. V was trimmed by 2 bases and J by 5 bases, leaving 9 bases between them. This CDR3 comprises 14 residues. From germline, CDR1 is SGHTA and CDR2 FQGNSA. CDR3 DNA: TGTGCCAGCAGCTTATTACTTCGGACCGGGGAGCTGTTTTTT. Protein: CASSLLLRTGELFF.

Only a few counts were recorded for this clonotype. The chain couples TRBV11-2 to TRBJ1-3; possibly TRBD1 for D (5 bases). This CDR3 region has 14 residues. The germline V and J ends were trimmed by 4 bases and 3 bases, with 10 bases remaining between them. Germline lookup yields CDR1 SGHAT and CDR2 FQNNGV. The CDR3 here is CASSSRVHGNTIYF. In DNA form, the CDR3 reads TGTGCCAGCAGCTCCAGGGTCCATGGAAACACCATATATTTT.

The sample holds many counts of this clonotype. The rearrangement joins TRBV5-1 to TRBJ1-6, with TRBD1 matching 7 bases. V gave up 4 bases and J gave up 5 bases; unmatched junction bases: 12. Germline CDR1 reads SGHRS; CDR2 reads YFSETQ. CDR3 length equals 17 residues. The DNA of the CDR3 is TGCGCCAGCAGCCGGCGACAGGGCACACTGGATAATTCACCCCTCCACTTT. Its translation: CASSRRQGTLDNSPLHF.

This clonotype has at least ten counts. CDR3 region: CAISDFRGDSGRSHTGELFF. In DNA, the CDR3 is TGTGCCATCAGTGATTTCCGGGGGGATAGCGGGAGATCACACACCGGGGAGCTGTTTTTT. The V gene is TRBV10-3, the J gene TRBJ2-2; 9 positions match TRBD2. Unmatched junction bases numbered 17, after V lost 3 bases and J lost 3 bases. Germline values: CDR1 ENHRY, CDR2 SYGVKD. CDR3 length: 20 residues.

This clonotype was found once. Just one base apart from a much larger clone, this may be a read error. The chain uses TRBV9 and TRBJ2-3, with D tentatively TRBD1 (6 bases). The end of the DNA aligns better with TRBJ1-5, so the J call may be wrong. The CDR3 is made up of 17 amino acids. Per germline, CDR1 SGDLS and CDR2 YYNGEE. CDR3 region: CASSVAVGAGDADTQHF. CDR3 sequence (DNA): TGTGCCAGCAGCGTAGCAGTGGGGGCTGGGGATGCAGATACGCAGCATTTT.